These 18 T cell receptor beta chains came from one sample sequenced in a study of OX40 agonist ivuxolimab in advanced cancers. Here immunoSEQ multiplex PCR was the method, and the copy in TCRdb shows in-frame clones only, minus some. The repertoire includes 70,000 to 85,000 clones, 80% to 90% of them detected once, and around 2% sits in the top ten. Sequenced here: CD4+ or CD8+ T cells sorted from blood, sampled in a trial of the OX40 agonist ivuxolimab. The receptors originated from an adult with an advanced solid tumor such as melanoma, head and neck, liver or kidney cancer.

DNA of the CDR3: TGTGCCAGCAGACACACCTCTGGAAACACCATATATTTT. Amino acid sequence: CASRHTSGNTIYF. This chain joins TRBV6-5 and TRBJ1-3; no definite D call. CDR1 is MNHEY and CDR2 is SVGAGI in the germline V gene. The CDR3 is made up of 13 amino acids. Trimming removed 6 bases from V and 0 bases from J, with 6 bases in between.

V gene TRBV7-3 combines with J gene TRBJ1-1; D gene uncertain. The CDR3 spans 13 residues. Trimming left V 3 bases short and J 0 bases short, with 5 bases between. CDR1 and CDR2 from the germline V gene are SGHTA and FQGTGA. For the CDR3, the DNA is TGTGCCAGCAGCTTTGTGATGAACACTGAAGCTTTCTTT. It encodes CASSFVMNTEAFF.

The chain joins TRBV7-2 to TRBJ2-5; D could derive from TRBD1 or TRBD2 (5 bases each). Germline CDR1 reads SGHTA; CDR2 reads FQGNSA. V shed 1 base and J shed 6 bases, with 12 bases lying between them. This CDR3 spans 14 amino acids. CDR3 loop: CASSLVGQGQTQYF. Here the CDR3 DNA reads TGTGCCAGCAGCTTAGTGGGGCAGGGACAGACCCAGTACTTC. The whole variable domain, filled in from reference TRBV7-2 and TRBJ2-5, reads GAGVSQSPSNKVTEKGKDVELRCDPISGHTALYWYRQSLGQGLEFLIYFQGNSAPDKSGLPSDRFSAERTGGSVSTLTIQRTQQEDSAVYLCASSLVGQGQTQYFGPGTRLLVL.

The CDR3 region is CASSFENYNEQFF. CDR3 bases: TGTGCCAGCAGCTTTGAGAACTACAATGAGCAGTTCTTC. The chain joins TRBV7-2 to TRBJ2-1; no firm D call. Germline CDR1 SGHTA, CDR2 FQGNSA. The V gene lost 3 bases and the J gene lost 3 bases, with 6 bases spanning the gap. The CDR3 runs 13 residues.

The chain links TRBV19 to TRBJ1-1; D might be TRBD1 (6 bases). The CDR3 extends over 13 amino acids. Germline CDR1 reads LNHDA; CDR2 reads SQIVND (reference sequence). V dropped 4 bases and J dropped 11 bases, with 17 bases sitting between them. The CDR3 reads CASSTDTRGAAFF. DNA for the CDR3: TGTGCCAGTAGTACCGACACCAGGGGAGCGGCTTTCTTT.

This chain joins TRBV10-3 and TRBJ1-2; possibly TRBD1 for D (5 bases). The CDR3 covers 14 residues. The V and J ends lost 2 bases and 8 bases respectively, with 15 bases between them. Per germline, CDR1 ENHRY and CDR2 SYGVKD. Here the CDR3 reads CAISEGVGAKGYTF. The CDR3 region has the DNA TGTGCCATCAGTGAGGGAGTAGGGGCTAAGGGCTACACCTTC.

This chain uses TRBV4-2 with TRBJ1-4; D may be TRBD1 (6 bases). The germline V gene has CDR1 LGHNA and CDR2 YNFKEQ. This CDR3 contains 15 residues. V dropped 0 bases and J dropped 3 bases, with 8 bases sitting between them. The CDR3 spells CASSQEGAANEKLFF. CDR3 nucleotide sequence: TGTGCCAGCAGCCAAGAGGGGGCAGCTAATGAAAAACTGTTTTTT.

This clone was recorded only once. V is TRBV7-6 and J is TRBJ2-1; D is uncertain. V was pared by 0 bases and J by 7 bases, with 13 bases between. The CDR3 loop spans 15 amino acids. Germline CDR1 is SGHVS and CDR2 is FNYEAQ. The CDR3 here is CASSLAEDGWNEQFF. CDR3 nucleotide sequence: TGTGCCAGCAGCTTAGCCGAGGACGGGTGGAATGAGCAGTTCTTC.

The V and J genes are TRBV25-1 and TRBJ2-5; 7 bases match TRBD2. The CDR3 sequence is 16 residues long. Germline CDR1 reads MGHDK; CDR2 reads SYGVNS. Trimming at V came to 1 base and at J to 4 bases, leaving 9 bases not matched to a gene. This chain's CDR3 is CASSESPGGRSETQYF. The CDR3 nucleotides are TGTGCCAGCAGTGAATCCCCGGGGGGTAGATCAGAGACCCAGTACTTC.

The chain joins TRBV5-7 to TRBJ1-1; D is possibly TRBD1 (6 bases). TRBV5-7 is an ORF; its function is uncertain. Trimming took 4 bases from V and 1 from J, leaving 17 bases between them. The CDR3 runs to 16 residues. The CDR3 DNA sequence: TGTGCCAGCAGCCCGGGGGCTCCAACGGGGAACACTGAAGCTTTCTTT. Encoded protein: CASSPGAPTGNTEAFF.

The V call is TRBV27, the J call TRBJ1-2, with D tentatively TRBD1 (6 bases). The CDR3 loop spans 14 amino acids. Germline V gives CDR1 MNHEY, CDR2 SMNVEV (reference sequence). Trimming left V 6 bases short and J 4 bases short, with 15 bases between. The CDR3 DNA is TGTGCCAGCAGGCTGGACAGTACAGGCTATGGCTACACCTTC. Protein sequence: CASRLDSTGYGYTF.

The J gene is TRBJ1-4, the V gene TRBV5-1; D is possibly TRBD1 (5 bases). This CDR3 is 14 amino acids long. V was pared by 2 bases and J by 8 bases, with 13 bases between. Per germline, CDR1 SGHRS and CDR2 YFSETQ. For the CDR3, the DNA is TGCGCCAGCAGCTTTGGTGGAGGGGTCGAAAAACTGTTTTTT. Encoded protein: CASSFGGGVEKLFF.

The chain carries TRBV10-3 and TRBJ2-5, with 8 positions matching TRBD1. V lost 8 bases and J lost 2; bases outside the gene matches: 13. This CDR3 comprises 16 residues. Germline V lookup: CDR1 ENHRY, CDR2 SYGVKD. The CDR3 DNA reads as TGTGCCATCTCTTCGAAACCAGGGGGCGGTCAAGAGACCCAGTACTTC. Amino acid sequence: CAISSKPGGGQETQYF.

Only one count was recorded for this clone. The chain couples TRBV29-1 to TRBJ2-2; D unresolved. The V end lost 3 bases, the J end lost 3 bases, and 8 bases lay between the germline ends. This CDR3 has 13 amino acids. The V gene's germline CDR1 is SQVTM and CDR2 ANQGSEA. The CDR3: CSVDLGYTGELFF. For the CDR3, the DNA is TGCAGCGTTGATCTCGGATACACCGGGGAGCTGTTTTTT.

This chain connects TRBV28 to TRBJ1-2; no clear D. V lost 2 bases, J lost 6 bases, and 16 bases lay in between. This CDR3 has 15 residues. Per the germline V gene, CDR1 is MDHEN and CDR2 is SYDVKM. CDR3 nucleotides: TGTGCCAGCAGTTTACTAGTCAGGCTGGGCCATGGCTACACCTTC. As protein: CASSLLVRLGHGYTF.

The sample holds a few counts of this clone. The CDR3 coding sequence is TGCGCCAGCAGCCAAACCCAGATCACGAACACTGAAGCTTTCTTT. Protein sequence: CASSQTQITNTEAFF. The V and J genes are TRBV4-1 and TRBJ1-1; D is unclear. The V and J ends lost 2 bases and 1 base respectively, with 11 bases between them. Germline V gene sequence: CDR1 MGHRA, CDR2 YSYEKL. The CDR3 contains 15 residues.

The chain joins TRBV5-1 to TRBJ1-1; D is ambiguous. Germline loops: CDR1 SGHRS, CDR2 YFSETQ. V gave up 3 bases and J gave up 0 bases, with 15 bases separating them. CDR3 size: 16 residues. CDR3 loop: CASSSRAQLMNTEAFF. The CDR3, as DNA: TGCGCCAGCAGCTCAAGGGCGCAGCTAATGAACACTGAAGCTTTCTTT.

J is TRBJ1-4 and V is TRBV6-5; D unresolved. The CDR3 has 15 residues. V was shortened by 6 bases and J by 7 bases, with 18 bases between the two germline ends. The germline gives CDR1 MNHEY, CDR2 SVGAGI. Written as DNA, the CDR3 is TGTGCCAGCAGCTCCGGCCTTCTTCGACGTGAAAAACTGTTTTTT. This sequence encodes CASSSGLLRREKLFF.